The sequence of this TCR beta chain was determined in a study of blood T cell repertoires in COVID-19 (dated by TCRdb to about 2020). Background for the entire study: The collaborator samples originated in the United States, Italy and Spain and spanned the acute and convalescent phases of COVID-19. The repertoires were made available in a free public database intended to serve as a resource for research on the immune response to SARS-CoV-2. The dataset comprised deeply sampled blood TCRbeta repertoires from subjects exposed to, actively infected with, or recovered from COVID-19. HLA class I and class II types, where available, came from metadata supplied by the sample provider rather than from assay-based typing. The prospective study material was composed of cDNA or gDNA derived from T cells, B-cell-depleted T cells, or PBMCs. Samples came from the ongoing ImmuneRACE study (first 160 participants) plus 1,254 subjects from 6 global collaborators. A de-identified subject ID, COVID-19 status, age in years and sex were almost always included in the sample metadata. Results and caveats for the whole study, not just this receptor: Clinical and demographic metadata were provided uncurated, with the amount varying by source and participant.

TCRbeta CDR3 regions were amplified from genomic DNA using the immunoSEQ Assay, a bias-controlled multiplex PCR. For the original study's pipeline: Nucleated cell counts per sample were estimated from amplification of reference gene primers within the assay. To quantify the absolute abundance of each unique TCRbeta CDR3 rearrangement, sequence reads were collapsed and filtered. For each sample, productive Simpson clonality was calculated by taking the square root of Simpson's diversity index across productive rearrangements. The immuneACCESS repertoire file appears here via TCRdb, limited to in-frame rearrangements. These files lack a portion of the clones; in checked studies, under half of the deficit traces to unresolved V genes, and the cause of the others is not known. The V and J calls and clone size are taken from that table; D and trimming were inferred from the DNA. The sample table holds fewer than 150,000 clones, of which 88% were seen once. Of the sample, 25% to 30% is held by the ten largest clones.

Notes on this clone: Its binding antigen is unknown. Base qualities are not recorded, but no much larger clone differs from it by a single base.

Collaborating institutions collected whole blood in K2EDTA tubes following their own protocols. Collaborator samples were shipped for TCRbeta analysis as frozen whole blood, isolated PBMCs, or DNA extracted from either sample type. The CDR3 sequence holds 12 residues, the cysteine and phenylalanine included. Only the CDR3 part of the read is kept: 36 bases, read in frame from the first base. V was cut back by 6 bases and J by 2 bases, leaving a gap of 7 bases between them. This clonotype was sampled from a human donor in a cohort sampled during active COVID-19. Sequences were obtained from peripheral blood. The rearranged segments are TRBV12-3 or TRBV12-4 and TRBJ1-2; no D gene call is confident. The CDR3 has the sequence CASSFGNYGYTF. The DNA sequence follows: TGTGCCAGCAGCTTCGGGAACTATGGCTACACCTTC.